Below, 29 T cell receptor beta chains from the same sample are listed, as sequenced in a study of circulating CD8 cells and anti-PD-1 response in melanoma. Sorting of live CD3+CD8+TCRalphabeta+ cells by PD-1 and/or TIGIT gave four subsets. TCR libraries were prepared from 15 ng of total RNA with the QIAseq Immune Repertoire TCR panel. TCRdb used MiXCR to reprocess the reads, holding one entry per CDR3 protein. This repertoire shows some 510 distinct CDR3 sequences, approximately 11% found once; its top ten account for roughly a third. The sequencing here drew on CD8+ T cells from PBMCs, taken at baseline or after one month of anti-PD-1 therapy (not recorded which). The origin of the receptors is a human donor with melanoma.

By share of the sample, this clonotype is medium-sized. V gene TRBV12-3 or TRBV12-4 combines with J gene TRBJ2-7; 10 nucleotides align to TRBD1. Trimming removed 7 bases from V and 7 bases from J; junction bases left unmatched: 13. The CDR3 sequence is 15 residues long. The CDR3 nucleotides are TGTGCCAGCAACTTAGCCGGGACAGGGGCTCATGAGCAGTACTTC. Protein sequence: CASNLAGTGAHEQYF.

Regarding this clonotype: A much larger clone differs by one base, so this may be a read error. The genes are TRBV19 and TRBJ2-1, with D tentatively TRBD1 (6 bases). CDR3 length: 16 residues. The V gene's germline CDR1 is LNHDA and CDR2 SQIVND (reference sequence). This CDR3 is CASSIGGLDIYNEQLF. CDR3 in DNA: TGTGCCAGTAGTATAGGGGGGCTAGATATCTACAATGAGCAGCTCTTC.

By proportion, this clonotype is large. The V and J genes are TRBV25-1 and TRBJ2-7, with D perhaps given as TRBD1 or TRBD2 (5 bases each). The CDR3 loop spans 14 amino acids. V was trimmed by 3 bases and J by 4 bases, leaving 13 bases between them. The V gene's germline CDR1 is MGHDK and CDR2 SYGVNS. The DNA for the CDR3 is TGTGCCAGCAGTGAGCCGGGGCAGGGATACGAGCAGTACTTC. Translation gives CASSEPGQGYEQYF.

DNA of the CDR3: TGTGCCACCAGCAGAGATCAGGTGAAGAACACTGAAGCTTTCTTT. It yields the protein CATSRDQVKNTEAFF. V is TRBV15 and J is TRBJ1-1; D gene ambiguous. Trimming left V 0 bases short and J 1 base short, with 9 bases between. This CDR3 region has 15 residues. Per the germline V gene, CDR1 is LNHNV and CDR2 is YYDKDF (reference sequence).

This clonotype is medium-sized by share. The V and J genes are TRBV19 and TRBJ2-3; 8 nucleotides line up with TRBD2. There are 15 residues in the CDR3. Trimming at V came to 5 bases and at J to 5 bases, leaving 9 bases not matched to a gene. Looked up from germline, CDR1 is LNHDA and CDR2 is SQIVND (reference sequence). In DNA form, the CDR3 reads TGTGCCAGTAGTTCGACTAGCGTGAGAGGAGATACGCAGTATTTT. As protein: CASSSTSVRGDTQYF.

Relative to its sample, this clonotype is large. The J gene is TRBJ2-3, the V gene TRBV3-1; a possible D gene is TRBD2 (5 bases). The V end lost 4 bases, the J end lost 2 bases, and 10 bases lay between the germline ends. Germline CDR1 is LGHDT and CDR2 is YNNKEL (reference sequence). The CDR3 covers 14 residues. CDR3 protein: CASSLGLTTDTQYF. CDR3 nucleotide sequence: TGTGCCAGCAGCCTTGGACTCACCACAGATACGCAGTATTTT.

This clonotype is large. The CDR3 sequence: CASGETSYEQYF. The CDR3, as DNA: TGTGCCAGCGGGGAGACCTCCTACGAGCAGTACTTC. The rearrangement joins TRBV14 to TRBJ2-7, with a weak D call TRBD2 (5 bases). The germline V and J ends were trimmed by 8 bases and 0 bases, with 8 bases remaining between them. The CDR3 loop spans 12 amino acids. CDR1 and CDR2 (germline): SGHDN, FVKESK.

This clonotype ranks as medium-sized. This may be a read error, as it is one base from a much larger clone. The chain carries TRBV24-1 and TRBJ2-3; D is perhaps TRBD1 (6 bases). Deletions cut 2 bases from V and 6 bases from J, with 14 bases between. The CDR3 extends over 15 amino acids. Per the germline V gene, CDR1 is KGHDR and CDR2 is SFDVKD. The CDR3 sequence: CATSDSRTAKDTQYF. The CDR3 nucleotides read TGTGCCACCAGTGATTCCAGGACAGCAAAGGATACGCAGTATTTT.

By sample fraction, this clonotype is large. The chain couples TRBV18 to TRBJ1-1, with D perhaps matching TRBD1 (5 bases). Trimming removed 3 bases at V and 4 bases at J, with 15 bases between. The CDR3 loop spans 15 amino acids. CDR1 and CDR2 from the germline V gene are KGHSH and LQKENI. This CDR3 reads CASSPAGYGVTEAFF. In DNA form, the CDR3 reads TGTGCCAGCTCACCGGCAGGGTACGGGGTCACTGAAGCTTTCTTT.

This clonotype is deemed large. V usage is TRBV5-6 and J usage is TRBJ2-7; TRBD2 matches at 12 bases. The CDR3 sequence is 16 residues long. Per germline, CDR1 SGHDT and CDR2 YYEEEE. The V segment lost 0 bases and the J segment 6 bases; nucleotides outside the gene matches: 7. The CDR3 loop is CASSLGLAGELGEQYF. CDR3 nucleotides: TGTGCCAGCAGCTTGGGACTAGCGGGAGAGCTTGGCGAGCAGTACTTC.

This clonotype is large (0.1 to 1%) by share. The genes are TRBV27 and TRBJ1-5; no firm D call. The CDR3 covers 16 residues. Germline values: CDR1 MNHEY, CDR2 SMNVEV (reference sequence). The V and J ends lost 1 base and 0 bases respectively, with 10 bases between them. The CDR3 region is CASSLLAANSNQPQHF. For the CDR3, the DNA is TGTGCCAGCAGTTTATTGGCGGCTAATAGCAATCAGCCCCAGCATTTT.

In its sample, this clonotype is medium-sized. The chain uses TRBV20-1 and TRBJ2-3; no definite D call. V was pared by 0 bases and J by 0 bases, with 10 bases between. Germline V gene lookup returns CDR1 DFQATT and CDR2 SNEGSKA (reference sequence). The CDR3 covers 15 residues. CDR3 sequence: CSARDMLSSTDTQYF. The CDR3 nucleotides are TGCAGTGCTAGAGATATGCTTTCTAGCACAGATACGCAGTATTTT.

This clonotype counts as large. The CDR3 reads CASSPWKAGFEQFF. The DNA for the CDR3 is TGTGCCAGTTCGCCCTGGAAGGCAGGTTTTGAGCAGTTCTTC. The rearrangement uses TRBV19 and TRBJ2-1, with no clear D. V lost 8 bases, J lost 9 bases, and 20 bases lay in between. The CDR3 runs 14 residues. Germline values: CDR1 LNHDA, CDR2 SQIVND (reference sequence).

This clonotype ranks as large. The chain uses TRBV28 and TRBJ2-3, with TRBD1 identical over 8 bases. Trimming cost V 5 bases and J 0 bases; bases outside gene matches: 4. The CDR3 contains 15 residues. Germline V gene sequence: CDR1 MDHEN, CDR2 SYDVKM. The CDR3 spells CASSIRTGSTDTQYF. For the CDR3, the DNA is TGTGCCAGCAGTATCCGGACAGGGAGCACAGATACGCAGTATTTT.

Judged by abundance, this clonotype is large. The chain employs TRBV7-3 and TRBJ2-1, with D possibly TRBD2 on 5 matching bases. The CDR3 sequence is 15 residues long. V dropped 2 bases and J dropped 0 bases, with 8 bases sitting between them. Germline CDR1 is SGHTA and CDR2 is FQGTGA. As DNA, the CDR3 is TGTGCCAGCAGCTTAGAGGGCAGCTCCTACAATGAGCAGTTCTTC. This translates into CASSLEGSSYNEQFF.

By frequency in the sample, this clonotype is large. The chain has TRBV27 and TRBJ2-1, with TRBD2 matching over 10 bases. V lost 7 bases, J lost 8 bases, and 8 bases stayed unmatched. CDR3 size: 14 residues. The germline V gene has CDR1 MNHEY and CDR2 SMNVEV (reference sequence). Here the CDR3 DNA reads TGTGCCAGCATGAGGGCTAGCGGGAGAGATGAGCAGTTCTTC. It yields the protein CASMRASGRDEQFF.

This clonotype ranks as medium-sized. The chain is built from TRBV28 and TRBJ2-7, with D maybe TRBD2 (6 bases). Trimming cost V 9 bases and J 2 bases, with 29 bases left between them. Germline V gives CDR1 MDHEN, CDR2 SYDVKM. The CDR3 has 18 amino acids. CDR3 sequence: CARRVSVRGRLKTYEQYF. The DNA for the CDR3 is TGTGCCAGGCGAGTCTCGGTGCGGGGCCGCCTTAAAACCTACGAGCAGTACTTC.

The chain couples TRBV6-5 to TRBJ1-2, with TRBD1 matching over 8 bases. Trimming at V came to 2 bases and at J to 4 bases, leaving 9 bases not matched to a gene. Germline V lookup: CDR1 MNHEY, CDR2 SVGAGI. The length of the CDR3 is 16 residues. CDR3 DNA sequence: TGTGCCAGCAGTTACCGTCCCGGGACAGGAACCTATGGCTACACCTTC. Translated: CASSYRPGTGTYGYTF.

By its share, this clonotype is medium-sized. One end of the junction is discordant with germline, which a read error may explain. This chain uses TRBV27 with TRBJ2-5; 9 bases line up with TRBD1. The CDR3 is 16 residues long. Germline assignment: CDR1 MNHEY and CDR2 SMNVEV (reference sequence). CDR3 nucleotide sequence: TGTCCCAGCAGAACCCGACAGGGGGTGATGGGGGAGACCCAGTACTTC. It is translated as CPSRTRQGVMGETQYF.

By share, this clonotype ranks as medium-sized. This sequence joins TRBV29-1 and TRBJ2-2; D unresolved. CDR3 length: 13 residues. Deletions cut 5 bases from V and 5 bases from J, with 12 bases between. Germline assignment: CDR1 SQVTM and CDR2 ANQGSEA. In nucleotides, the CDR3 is TGCAGCGTTCTGGACGGAGAGACCGGGGAGCTGTTTTTT. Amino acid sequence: CSVLDGETGELFF.

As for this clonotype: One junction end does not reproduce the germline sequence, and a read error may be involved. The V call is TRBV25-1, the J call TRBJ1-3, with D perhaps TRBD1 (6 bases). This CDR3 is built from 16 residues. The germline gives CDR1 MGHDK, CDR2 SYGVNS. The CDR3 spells CASSEGRGNPGNTTYF. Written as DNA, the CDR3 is TGTGCCAGCAGTGAGGGGAGGGGGAACCCTGGAAACACCACATATTTT.

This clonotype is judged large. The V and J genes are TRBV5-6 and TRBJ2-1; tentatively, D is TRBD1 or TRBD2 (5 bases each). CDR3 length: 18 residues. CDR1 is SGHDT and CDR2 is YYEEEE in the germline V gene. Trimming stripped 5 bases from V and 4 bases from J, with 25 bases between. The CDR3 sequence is CASSRLISGTEAYNEQFF. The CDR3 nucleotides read TGTGCCAGCAGTCGTCTCATTTCCGGGACGGAGGCTTACAATGAGCAGTTCTTC.

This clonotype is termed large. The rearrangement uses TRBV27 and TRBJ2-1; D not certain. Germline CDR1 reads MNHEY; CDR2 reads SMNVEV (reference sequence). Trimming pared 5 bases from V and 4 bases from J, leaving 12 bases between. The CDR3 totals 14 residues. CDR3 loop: CASSPTLMYNEQFF. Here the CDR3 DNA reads TGTGCCAGCAGTCCTACCTTAATGTACAATGAGCAGTTCTTC.

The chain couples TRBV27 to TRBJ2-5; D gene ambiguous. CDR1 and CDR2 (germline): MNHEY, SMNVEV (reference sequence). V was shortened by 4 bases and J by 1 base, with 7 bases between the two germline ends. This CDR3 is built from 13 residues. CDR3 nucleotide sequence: TGTGCCAGCAGTTCAAGCAGCCAAGAGACCCAGTACTTC. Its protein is CASSSSSQETQYF.

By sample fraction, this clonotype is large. The CDR3 sequence: CSVELGVPYEQYF. The CDR3 nucleotides read TGCAGCGTTGAACTGGGGGTTCCCTACGAGCAGTACTTC. The V and J genes are TRBV29-1 and TRBJ2-7; possibly TRBD1 or TRBD2 for D (5 bases each). The CDR3 extends over 13 amino acids. Germline CDR1 reads SQVTM; CDR2 reads ANQGSEA. Trimming stripped 2 bases from V and 2 bases from J, with 10 bases between.

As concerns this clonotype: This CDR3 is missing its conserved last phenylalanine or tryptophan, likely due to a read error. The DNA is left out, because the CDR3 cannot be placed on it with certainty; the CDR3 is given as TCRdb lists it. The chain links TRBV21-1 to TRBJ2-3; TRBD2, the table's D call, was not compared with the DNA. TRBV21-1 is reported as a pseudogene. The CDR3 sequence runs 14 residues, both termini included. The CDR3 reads CARPTYRFTDTQYL.

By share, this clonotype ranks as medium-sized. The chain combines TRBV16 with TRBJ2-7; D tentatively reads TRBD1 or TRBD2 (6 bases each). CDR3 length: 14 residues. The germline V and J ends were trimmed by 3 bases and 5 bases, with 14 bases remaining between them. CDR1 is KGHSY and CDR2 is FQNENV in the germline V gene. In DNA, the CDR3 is TGTGCCAGCAGCCAGGTCATGGGGGGCCACGAGCAGTACTTC. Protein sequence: CASSQVMGGHEQYF. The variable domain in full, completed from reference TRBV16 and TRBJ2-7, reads GEEVAQTPKHLVRGEGQKAKLYCAPIKGHSYVFWYQQVLKNEFKFLISFQNENVFDETGMPKERFSAKCLPNSPCSLEIQATKLEDSAVYFCASSQVMGGHEQYFGPGTRLTVT.

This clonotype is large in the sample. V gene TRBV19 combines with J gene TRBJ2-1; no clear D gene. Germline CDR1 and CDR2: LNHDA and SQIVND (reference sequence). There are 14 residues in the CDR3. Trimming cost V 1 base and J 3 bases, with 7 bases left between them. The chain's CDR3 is CASSIVSSYNEQFF. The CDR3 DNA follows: TGTGCCAGTAGTATAGTTAGCAGCTACAATGAGCAGTTCTTC.

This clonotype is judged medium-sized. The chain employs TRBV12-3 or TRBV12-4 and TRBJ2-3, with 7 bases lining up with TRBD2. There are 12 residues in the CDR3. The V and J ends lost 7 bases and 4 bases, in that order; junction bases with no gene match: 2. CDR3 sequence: CASTAGADTQYF. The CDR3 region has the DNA TGTGCCAGCACCGCGGGGGCAGATACGCAGTATTTT.